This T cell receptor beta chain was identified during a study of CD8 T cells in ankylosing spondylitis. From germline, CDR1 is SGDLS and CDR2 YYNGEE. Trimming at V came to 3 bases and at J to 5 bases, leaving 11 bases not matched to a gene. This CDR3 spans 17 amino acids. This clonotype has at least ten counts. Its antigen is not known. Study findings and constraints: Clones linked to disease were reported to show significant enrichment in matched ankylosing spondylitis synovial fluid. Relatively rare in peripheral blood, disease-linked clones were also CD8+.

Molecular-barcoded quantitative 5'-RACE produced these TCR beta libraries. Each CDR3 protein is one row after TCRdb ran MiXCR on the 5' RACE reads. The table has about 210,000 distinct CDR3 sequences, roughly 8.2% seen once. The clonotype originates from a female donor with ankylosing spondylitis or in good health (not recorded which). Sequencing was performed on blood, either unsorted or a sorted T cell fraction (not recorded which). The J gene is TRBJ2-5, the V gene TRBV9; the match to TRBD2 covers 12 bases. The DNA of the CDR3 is TGTGCCAGCAGCGCCGGTACGACTAGCGGGAGTGGGGAGACCCAGTACTTC. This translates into CASSAGTTSGSGETQYF.